The next 21 T cell receptor beta chains were all read from a single sample in a study of T cell repertoires in cytomegalovirus infection. In TCRdb, the reads were re-called with MiXCR into one record per CDR3 protein. The table lists fewer than 650,000 distinct CDR3 sequences, just under 40% of them singletons. No antigen is known for these receptors. This material consisted of cultured PBMCs, taken from culture after CMV antigen stimulation. Receptor source: a human donor in good health (CMV status not recorded). Some clones in this sample may be carry-over from other donors' samples.

The rearrangement joins TRBV3-1 to TRBJ2-3, with 8 bases aligning to TRBD1. The CDR3 spans 17 residues. CDR1 LGHDT and CDR2 YNNKEL come from the germline V gene (reference sequence). V lost 3 bases and J lost 10; bases outside the gene matches: 18. The CDR3 here is CASSQPGTGFAIGSQYF. CDR3 coding DNA: TGTGCCAGCAGCCAGCCCGGGACAGGCTTCGCAATAGGGTCGCAGTATTTT.

This clonotype was counted only a few times. V and J are TRBV11-2 and TRBJ2-3, with 12 bases matching TRBD2. Germline V CDR1 and CDR2: SGHAT, FQNNGV. There are 16 residues in the CDR3. J lost 14 bases, V lost 0 bases, and 12 bases had no gene match. Written as DNA, the CDR3 is TGTGCCAGCAGCTTAGATCCCTGGACTAGCGGGGCGCTGAGGTATTTT. Translating it yields CASSLDPWTSGALRYF.

The chain has TRBV7-2 and TRBJ1-3; D is perhaps TRBD1 (6 bases). Trimming took 1 base from V and 8 from J, leaving 12 bases between them. In germline, CDR1 is SGHTA, CDR2 FQGNSA. CDR3 length: 14 amino acids. CDR3 nucleotide sequence: TGTGCCAGCAGCTTAGAGGGGGGTTTGGACACCATATATTTT. Amino acid sequence: CASSLEGGLDTIYF.

The CDR3 reads CASTHGRGDGNTEAFF. The CDR3 DNA reads TGTGCCAGCACCCATGGTAGGGGTGATGGGAACACTGAAGCTTTCTTT. The genes are TRBV5-4 and TRBJ1-1; a weak D match, TRBD1 (5 bases). Trimming stripped 6 bases from V and 1 base from J, with 19 bases between. Germline CDR1 reads SGHNT; CDR2 reads YYREEE (reference sequence). The CDR3 is made up of 16 amino acids.

The V and J genes are TRBV7-9 and TRBJ1-1; no clear D. This CDR3 has 13 residues. Trimming stripped 2 bases from V and 11 bases from J, with 15 bases between. Looked up from germline, CDR1 is SEHNR and CDR2 is FQNEAQ (reference sequence). The CDR3 here is CASSLQSRTAAFF. The DNA of the CDR3 is TGTGCCAGCAGCTTACAGTCCAGGACCGCGGCTTTCTTT.

V usage is TRBV18 and J usage is TRBJ2-3; 7 bases align to TRBD2. The CDR3 extends over 17 amino acids. Germline V gives CDR1 KGHSH, CDR2 LQKENI. Trimming took 6 bases from V and 1 from J; bases not matched to a gene: 13. As DNA, the CDR3 is TGTGCCAGCTCCCCCACCGCTAGCGGACACGGCACAGATACGCAGTATTTT. This translates into CASSPTASGHGTDTQYF.

The rearrangement links TRBV12-3 or TRBV12-4 to TRBJ1-1; TRBD1 matches 11 bases. V shed 6 bases, J shed 4 bases, and the junction held 7 bases outside the gene matches. The CDR3 has 15 residues. DNA of the CDR3: TGTGCCAGCAGGCTGGACAGGGGGCACGGCACTGAAGCTTTCTTT. Its translation: CASRLDRGHGTEAFF.

This clonotype occurred a few times. Since a much larger clone is just one base distant, this may be a read error. The chain links TRBV7-2 to TRBJ1-5, with D maybe TRBD1 (5 bases). In germline, CDR1 is SGHTA, CDR2 FQGNSA. V was trimmed by 1 base and J by 5 bases, leaving 6 bases between them. The CDR3 length is 13 residues. This CDR3 is CASSLEQDQPQHF. The CDR3 DNA reads TGTGCCAGCAGCTTAGAACAGGATCAGCCCCAGCATTTT.

This clonotype has more than one count but fewer than ten. The V gene is TRBV5-5, the J gene TRBJ2-1; tentative D call: TRBD2 (5 bases). Trimming took off 3 bases at V and 4 bases at J, with 20 bases between the two ends. The CDR3 has 17 amino acids. Germline CDR1 is SGHKS and CDR2 is YYEKEE (reference sequence). The CDR3 nucleotides are TGTGCCAGCAGCTCCAACTTCTGGACTGTGAATTACAATGAGCAGTTCTTC. It encodes CASSSNFWTVNYNEQFF.

This chain connects TRBV12-3 or TRBV12-4 to TRBJ2-5; 10 nucleotides agree with TRBD2. V trimming: 5 bases; J trimming: 9 bases; junction bases outside the gene matches: 12. The CDR3 is 15 amino acids. The CDR3 spells CASSLGVAGGAPQYF. CDR3 nucleotide sequence: TGTGCCAGCAGTCTCGGTGTAGCGGGGGGCGCGCCCCAGTACTTC.

This clonotype occurred many times. The J gene is TRBJ2-5, the V gene TRBV7-8, with D perhaps matching TRBD2 (5 bases). This CDR3 is built from 16 residues. The V gene's germline CDR1 is SGHVS and CDR2 FQNEAQ. The V end lost 4 bases, the J end lost 2 bases, and 17 bases lay between the germline ends. DNA of the CDR3: TGTGCCAGCAGCTCGCGTGGCGGGTCAGTGCAAGAGACCCAGTACTTC. It encodes CASSSRGGSVQETQYF. The complete variable domain, with remaining parts taken from reference TRBV7-8 and TRBJ2-5, reads GAGVSQSPRYKVAKRGQDVALRCDPISGHVSLFWYQQALGQGPEFLTYFQNEAQLDKSGLPSDRFFAERPEGSVSTLKIQRTQQEDSAVYLCASSSRGGSVQETQYFGPGTRLLVL.

The J gene is TRBJ2-7, the V gene TRBV7-6; TRBD2 matches 8 bases. The CDR3 totals 14 residues. Germline CDR1 reads SGHVS; CDR2 reads FNYEAQ. The trim removed 5 bases at V and 6 bases at J, leaving 9 bases unmatched. CDR3 coding DNA: TGTGCCAGCAGCCCCTCGGGACTAGAGCTCGAGCAGTACTTC. The encoded protein is CASSPSGLELEQYF. Drawing the rest from reference TRBV7-6 and TRBJ2-7, the complete variable domain is GAGVSQSPRYKVTKRGQDVALRCDPISGHVSLYWYRQALGQGPEFLTYFNYEAQQDKSGLPNDRFSAERPEGSISTLTIQRTEQRDSAMYRCASSPSGLELEQYFGPGTRLTVT.

The rearrangement uses TRBV28 and TRBJ2-1, with a weak D call TRBD1 (6 bases). There are 15 residues in the CDR3. Trimming cost V 6 bases and J 8 bases, with 20 bases left between them. The V gene's germline CDR1 is MDHEN and CDR2 SYDVKM. CDR3 sequence reads: CASRLLATGNDEQFF. As DNA, the CDR3 is TGTGCCAGCAGACTATTAGCTACAGGGAACGATGAGCAGTTCTTC.

The gene calls are TRBV23-1 and TRBJ2-7, with 10 bases fitting TRBD2. TRBV23-1 counts as an open reading frame of uncertain function. Germline trimming cut 3 bases from V and 1 base from J; bases unmatched to any gene: 3. The CDR3 spans 15 residues. This CDR3 reads CASSHLAGESYEQYF. The CDR3 nucleotides read TGCGCCAGCAGTCACCTAGCGGGAGAATCCTACGAGCAGTACTTC.

This clonotype was seen only a few times. The chain combines TRBV7-8 with TRBJ2-1, with a tentative D call TRBD1 (6 bases). The CDR3 has 14 amino acids. The germline CDR1 and CDR2 sequences are SGHVS and FQNEAQ. V was shortened by 10 bases and J by 6 bases, with 19 bases between the two germline ends. CDR3 nucleotide sequence: TGTGCCACTCAGGGGTCTAGCCGATTCAATGAGCAGTTCTTC. Its translation: CATQGSSRFNEQFF.

The rearrangement links TRBV6-6 to TRBJ2-1; unclear D gene. The CDR3 loop spans 16 amino acids. The germline V and J ends were trimmed by 0 bases and 3 bases, with 12 bases remaining between them. CDR1 is MNHNY, CDR2 SVGAGI, per germline (reference sequence). The CDR3 sequence: CASSYSIRPSYNEQFF. As DNA, the CDR3 is TGTGCCAGCAGTTACTCGATCCGGCCTAGCTACAATGAGCAGTTCTTC.

This clonotype showed up many times. This chain links TRBV7-2 with TRBJ2-3; D ambiguous. CDR1 and CDR2 from the germline V gene are SGHTA and FQGNSA. V was shortened by 3 bases and J by 1 base, with 8 bases between the two germline ends. There are 14 residues in the CDR3. The CDR3 DNA reads as TGTGCCAGCAGCTTTTTCCGGGGCACAGATACGCAGTATTTT. Translated: CASSFFRGTDTQYF.

The chain employs TRBV6-2 or TRBV6-3 and TRBJ2-1; 9 bases are a match to TRBD1. Germline assignment: CDR1 MNHEY and CDR2 SVGEGT. V was clipped by 2 bases and J by 7 bases; unmatched bases: 15. The CDR3 totals 18 residues. The CDR3 loop reads CASSYPTPGQGPVNEQFF. The CDR3 DNA reads as TGTGCCAGCAGTTACCCCACCCCGGGACAGGGTCCGGTGAATGAGCAGTTCTTC.

The rearrangement links TRBV7-6 to TRBJ2-1; no firm D call. Germline lookup yields CDR1 SGHVS and CDR2 FNYEAQ. Trimming took off 4 bases at V and 6 bases at J, with 13 bases between the two ends. CDR3 length: 14 amino acids. The CDR3 here is CASSSTARGNEQFF. For the CDR3, the DNA is TGTGCCAGCAGCTCCACCGCTCGTGGCAATGAGCAGTTCTTC.

This clonotype was found a few times. V is TRBV7-9 and J is TRBJ1-1; D is perhaps TRBD1 (5 bases). The CDR3 is 14 residues long. Per germline, CDR1 SEHNR and CDR2 FQNEAQ (reference sequence). Trimming removed 3 bases at V and 1 base at J, with 9 bases between. In nucleotides, the CDR3 is TGTGCCAGCAGCTTCTCGGGGACGAACACTGAAGCTTTCTTT. It yields the protein CASSFSGTNTEAFF.

The sample holds a few counts of this clonotype. The chain carries TRBV4-1 and TRBJ2-2; 13 bases line up with TRBD2. This CDR3 is built from 18 residues. After removal of 3 bases from V and 8 bases from J, the junction contained 12 bases not matched to a gene. Germline lookup yields CDR1 MGHRA and CDR2 YSYEKL. The CDR3 sequence is CASSHGLAGVLFTGELFF. The CDR3 DNA reads TGCGCCAGCAGCCACGGACTAGCGGGAGTTTTGTTTACAGGGGAGCTGTTTTTT.